This is a list of T cell receptor beta chains from one sample in a study of blood T cell repertoires in COVID-19. Produced via immunoSEQ multiplex PCR; TCRdb's table is partial and in-frame only. The table has approximately 220,000 clones, around four fifths seen once; the top ten hold 4% to 5%. The sample taken for sequencing was peripheral blood. Receptors originate from a woman in her 70s with acute or convalescent COVID-19. The CDR3 runs from the conserved cysteine through the conserved F or W. The D gene is left open where the match is weak. Not all rows give a size; the values are once, few, many and, for expanded clones, a class.

clone size,D gene,J gene,V gene,CDR3 protein,CDR3 DNA
NA,NA,TRBJ1-3,TRBV18,CASSSVDSGNTIYF,TGTGCCAGCTCATCGGTTGACTCTGGAAACACCATATATTTT
once,NA,TRBJ2-5,TRBV28,CASSLSQGQETQYF,TGTGCCAGCAGTTTGTCCCAGGGACAAGAGACCCAGTACTTC
NA,TRBD1,TRBJ1-2,TRBV4-3,CASSQARGSDRGNYWDNYGYTF,TGCGCCAGCAGCCAAGCTAGGGGTAGCGACAGGGGTAACTATTGGGACAACTATGGCTACACCTTC
few,NA,TRBJ2-6,TRBV18,CASSPPVGGSGANVLTF,TGTGCCAGCTCACCACCCGTCGGAGGCTCTGGGGCCAACGTCCTGACTTTC
NA,NA,TRBJ2-1,TRBV24-1,CATSVRTDNEQFF,TGTGCCACCAGTGTCAGGACAGACAATGAGCAGTTCTTC
NA,NA,TRBJ1-1,TRBV6-5,CATLRVTATEAFF,TGTGCCACCTTACGCGTTACAGCCACTGAAGCTTTCTTT
NA,TRBD2,TRBJ2-3,TRBV30,CAWSELAGVADTQYF,TGTGCCTGGAGTGAATTGGCGGGGGTGGCAGATACGCAGTATTTT
NA,NA,TRBJ1-1,TRBV6-2/TRBV6-3,CASSPLQGSYIAEAFF,TGTGCCAGCAGCCCTCTACAGGGTTCTTATATCGCTGAAGCTTTCTTT
NA,NA,TRBJ2-6,TRBV4-1,CASSQDDGLSGANVLTF,TGCGCCAGCAGCCAAGATGATGGACTGTCGGGGGCCAACGTCCTGACTTTC
NA,NA,TRBJ1-1,TRBV6-5,CASIGPTSNTEAFF,TGTGCCAGCATTGGTCCCACTTCGAACACTGAAGCTTTCTTT
NA,TRBD1,TRBJ1-1,TRBV5-4,CASSLAGGLGSGTEAFF,TGTGCCAGCAGCTTAGCAGGGGGGCTAGGGTCTGGCACTGAAGCTTTCTTT
NA,NA,TRBJ1-1,TRBV30,CAWSAGHFEAFF,TGTGCCTGGAGTGCGGGACACTTTGAAGCTTTCTTT
NA,TRBD1,TRBJ1-2,TRBV19,CASTGQGASYGYTF,TGTGCCAGTACCGGACAGGGGGCAAGCTATGGCTACACCTTC
few,TRBD1,TRBJ1-1,TRBV5-1,CASSFAAGGNTEAFF,TGCGCCAGCAGCTTCGCTGCAGGGGGGAACACTGAAGCTTTCTTT
NA,NA,TRBJ1-5,TRBV5-1,CASSLGTQGYNQPQHF,TGCGCCAGCAGCCTGGGGACTCAGGGGTACAATCAGCCCCAGCATTTT
NA,TRBD2,TRBJ2-7,TRBV7-2,CASSLEGLAGANAYEQYF,TGTGCCAGCAGCTTAGAAGGTCTAGCGGGGGCCAACGCCTACGAGCAGTACTTC
NA,TRBD1,TRBJ1-1,TRBV10-1,CASSESGTGSLPFF,TGCGCCAGCAGTGAGTCCGGGACAGGGTCCTTACCTTTCTTT
few,NA,TRBJ2-7,TRBV7-9,CASSLAAGGSYEQYF,TGTGCCAGCAGCTTAGCAGCGGGTGGATCCTACGAGCAGTACTTC
once,TRBD1,TRBJ1-2,TRBV18,CASSPGRGYGYTF,TGTGCCAGCTCACCAGGCAGGGGGTATGGCTACACCTTC
few,TRBD1,TRBJ2-5,TRBV20-1,CSGGVRVTQYF,TGTTCAGGGGGCGTGAGGGTGACCCAGTACTTC
NA,NA,TRBJ1-2,TRBV12-3/TRBV12-4,CATKDRTYGYTF,TGTGCCACCAAAGACAGAACCTATGGCTACACCTTC
NA,NA,TRBJ1-1,TRBV27,CASSLGGNTEAFF,TGTGCCAGCAGTTTGGGGGGAAACACTGAAGCTTTCTTT
NA,TRBD1,TRBJ2-5,TRBV29-1,CSVVGTGFLETQYF,TGCAGCGTTGTAGGGACAGGGTTCTTAGAGACCCAGTACTTC
few,NA,TRBJ2-7,TRBV10-3,CAISEARGNEQYF,TGTGCCATCAGTGAGGCCAGGGGCAACGAGCAGTACTTC
NA,NA,TRBJ1-5,TRBV27,CASSFRAESQPQHF,TGTGCCAGCAGTTTCCGTGCAGAAAGTCAGCCCCAGCATTTT
once,NA,TRBJ1-5,TRBV2,CASRDSNQPQHF,TGTGCCAGCCGGGATAGCAATCAGCCCCAGCATTTT
NA,TRBD1,TRBJ2-7,TRBV6-9,CASLGTGTYEQYF,TGTGCCAGTCTCGGGACAGGCACCTACGAGCAGTACTTC
few,NA,TRBJ1-5,TRBV7-9,CASSPAGTNNQPQHF,TGTGCCAGCAGCCCAGCGGGGACAAACAATCAGCCCCAGCATTTT
NA,TRBD1,TRBJ1-4,TRBV7-2,CASSLAGTGGLSNEKLFF,TGTGCCAGCAGCTTAGCAGGGACAGGGGGTTTGTCTAATGAAAAACTGTTTTTT
NA,NA,TRBJ1-4,TRBV12-3/TRBV12-4,CASKTVNEKLFF,TGTGCCAGCAAGACAGTTAATGAAAAACTGTTTTTT
NA,NA,TRBJ2-3,TRBV5-4,CASSIGQDTQYF,TGTGCCAGCAGCATTGGGCAAGATACGCAGTATTTT
NA,NA,TRBJ2-7,TRBV15,CATSRLGNSYEQYF,TGTGCCACCAGCCGACTCGGGAACTCCTACGAGCAGTACTTC
many,NA,TRBJ1-1,TRBV4-3,CASSQDRNTEAFF,TGCGCCAGCAGCCAAGACAGGAACACTGAAGCTTTCTTT
NA,NA,TRBJ2-7,TRBV21-1,CASSDRLANSSYEQYF,TGTGCCAGCAGTGACAGACTAGCGAATAGCTCCTACGAGCAGTACTTC
NA,TRBD1,TRBJ2-4,TRBV18,CASSPQGAGNIQYF,TGTGCCAGCTCCCCCCAGGGGGCGGGAAACATTCAGTACTTC
NA,NA,TRBJ2-1,TRBV2,CASSAISRLGDNYNEQFF,TGTGCCAGCAGTGCGATTTCCCGACTGGGGGACAACTACAATGAGCAGTTCTTC
NA,TRBD1,TRBJ1-5,TRBV6-2/TRBV6-3,CASSTRTGGIQPQHF,TGTGCCAGCAGTACCCGGACAGGGGGCATTCAGCCCCAGCATTTT
NA,NA,TRBJ1-6,TRBV30,CAWSAGLDSPLHF,TGTGCCTGGAGTGCAGGGTTGGATTCACCCCTCCACTTT
NA,TRBD2,TRBJ2-2,TRBV4-2,CASSQYSGGAGELFF,TGTGCCAGCAGCCAATATAGCGGGGGGGCCGGGGAGCTGTTTTTT
NA,NA,TRBJ1-2,TRBV24-1,CATSEGAANYGYTF,TGTGCCACCAGTGAGGGAGCCGCTAACTATGGCTACACCTTC
NA,TRBD1,TRBJ1-1,TRBV12-5,CASGLTQGGLRLNTEAFF,TGTGCTAGTGGTTTGACTCAGGGGGGCCTAAGGTTGAACACTGAAGCTTTCTTT
NA,NA,TRBJ2-3,TRBV11-2,CASSPGTPGDTQYF,TGTGCCAGCAGCCCCGGGACACCTGGCGATACGCAGTATTTT
NA,NA,TRBJ2-2,TRBV3-1/TRBV3-2,CASSQAYGELFF,TGTGCCAGCAGCCAAGCTTACGGGGAGCTGTTTTTT
many,NA,TRBJ2-7,TRBV30,CAWGISSYEQYF,TGTGCTTGGGGGATTAGCTCCTACGAGCAGTACTTC
NA,NA,TRBJ1-5,TRBV28,CASSLGGQPQHF,TGTGCCAGCAGTTTGGGGGGTCAGCCCCAGCATTTT
NA,NA,TRBJ2-5,TRBV9,CASSGRGLVGSETQYF,TGTGCCAGCAGCGGACGGGGGTTGGTAGGTTCGGAGACCCAGTACTTC
NA,NA,TRBJ1-1,TRBV7-2,CASSRNSGNTEAFF,TGTGCCAGCAGCCGGAACTCGGGGAACACTGAAGCTTTCTTT